The TCR beta chain under discussion was sequenced for a study of shared clonotypes between healthy human individuals. Study-wide background: A donor's plate count was three for CD4 naive and three for CD4 memory; CD8 naive had two and CD8 memory one.

Naive CD8 isolation took CD45RO-negative cells positively selected for CCR7 and excluded terminally differentiated effector memory CD45RA+ cells. TCRdb's copy holds only in-frame clones and misses some; the assay was immunoSEQ multiplex PCR. The table has about 2.1 million clones, 90% to 95% seen once. Sequencing was performed on naive CD8+ T cells from PBMCs. The TCR comes from a man in his late teens or twenties in good health. Some clones in this sample may be carry-over from other donors' samples.

The CDR3 sequence: CASSLGSGMGNQPQHF. The CDR3 DNA follows: TGTGCCAGCAGTTTGGGGTCTGGGATGGGCAATCAGCCCCAGCATTTT. The chain uses TRBV27 and TRBJ1-5; D remains unclear. Germline CDR1 is MNHEY and CDR2 is SMNVEV (reference sequence). V was trimmed by 3 bases and J by 2 bases, leaving 14 bases between them. The CDR3 sequence is 16 residues long.